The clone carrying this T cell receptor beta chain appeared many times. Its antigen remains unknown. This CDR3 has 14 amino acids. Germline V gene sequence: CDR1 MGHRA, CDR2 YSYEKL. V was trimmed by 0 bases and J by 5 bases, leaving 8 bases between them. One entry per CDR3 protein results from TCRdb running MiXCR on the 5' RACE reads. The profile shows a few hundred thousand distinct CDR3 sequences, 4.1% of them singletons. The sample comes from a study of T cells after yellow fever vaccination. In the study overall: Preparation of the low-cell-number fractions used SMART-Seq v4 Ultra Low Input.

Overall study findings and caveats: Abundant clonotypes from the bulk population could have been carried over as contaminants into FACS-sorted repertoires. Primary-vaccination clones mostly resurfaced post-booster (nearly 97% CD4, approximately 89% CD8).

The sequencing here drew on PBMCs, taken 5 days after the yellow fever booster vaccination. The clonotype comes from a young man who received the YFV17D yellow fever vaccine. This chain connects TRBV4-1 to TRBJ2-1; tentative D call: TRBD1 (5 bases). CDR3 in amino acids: CASSQEGAHNEQFF. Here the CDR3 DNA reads TGCGCCAGCAGCCAAGAAGGGGCGCACAATGAGCAGTTCTTC.